This passage covers 3 T cell receptor beta chains from one sample sequenced in a study of blood T cell repertoires in COVID-19 (dated by TCRdb to 2020 to 2021). The library relied on the immunoSEQ multiplex PCR assay. The table comes from immuneACCESS by way of TCRdb, which keeps in-frame sequences with V and J called. Part of the clones is missing from these tables; in studies checked, under half for an unresolved V gene and the rest for unknown reasons. The sample contains hundreds of thousands of clones, roughly 89% of them found a single time. 1.4% to 1.5% of the sample is taken by the ten largest. The sequenced material came from peripheral blood. The receptor set was obtained from a woman in her 30s with active or convalescent COVID-19.

The chain joins TRBV4-1 to TRBJ2-2, with a tentative D call TRBD1 (6 bases). This CDR3 spans 15 amino acids. In germline, CDR1 is MGHRA, CDR2 YSYEKL. V was pared by 5 bases and J by 6 bases, with 16 bases between. The CDR3 DNA reads as TGCGCCAGCAGCAGAGGGGGACCTGCGCCCGGGGAGCTGTTTTTT. Its protein is CASSRGGPAPGELFF.

The chain has TRBV4-1 and TRBJ1-2; 7 bases align to TRBD1. Germline lookup yields CDR1 MGHRA and CDR2 YSYEKL. Trimming at V came to 2 bases and at J to 4 bases, leaving 10 bases not matched to a gene. The CDR3 is made up of 16 amino acids. The CDR3 is CASSQSPDRLFYGYTF. DNA of the CDR3: TGCGCCAGCAGCCAAAGCCCGGACAGGCTATTCTATGGCTACACCTTC.

V and J are TRBV7-9 and TRBJ2-2, with 11 bases lining up with TRBD2. This CDR3 is 16 amino acids long. With 2 bases clipped from V and 6 bases from J, the junction kept 5 bases outside the gene matches. The V gene's germline CDR1 is SEHNR and CDR2 FQNEAQ (reference sequence). The CDR3 is CASSLQTSGVPGELFF. The CDR3 DNA reads as TGTGCCAGCAGCTTACAGACTAGCGGGGTGCCCGGGGAGCTGTTTTTT.